A selection of T cell receptor beta chains follows, all from one sample in a study of blood T cell repertoires in COVID-19. The repertoire was sequenced with immunoSEQ multiplex PCR; TCRdb's copy has only in-frame clones and lacks some. The top ten clones hold about 5.5% of a sample with some 140,000 clones, about four fifths of them seen once. The source material was PBMCs or T cells enriched from blood (not recorded which). These receptors were collected from a man aged 40-55 years with acute COVID-19. CDR3s include the opening cysteine and the closing phenylalanine or tryptophan. The D gene is left open where the match is weak. Where a row states a size, it is once, few, many or the class of an expanded clone; other rows omit it.

j_call d_call clone_size v_call cdr3_aa cdr3_nt
TRBJ2-1 . . TRBV29-1 CSVETQVWSYNEQFF TGCAGCGTTGAAACGCAGGTATGGTCCTACAATGAGCAGTTCTTC
TRBJ1-1 TRBD1 . TRBV12-3/TRBV12-4 CATKGDRDTEAFF TGTGCCACCAAGGGGGACAGGGACACTGAAGCTTTCTTT
TRBJ1-1 . . TRBV7-2 CASSHKGDTEAFF TGTGCCAGCAGCCACAAAGGGGACACTGAAGCTTTCTTT
TRBJ2-3 TRBD1 . TRBV19 CASKVNRGRTDTQYF TGTGCCAGTAAGGTGAACAGGGGTCGCACAGATACGCAGTATTTT
TRBJ2-7 TRBD2 . TRBV29-1 CSTKGRGAYEQYF TGCAGCACGAAAGGGCGGGGGGCCTACGAGCAGTACTTC
TRBJ2-1 . . TRBV7-2 CASSLGWTQDEQFF TGTGCCAGCAGCTTAGGCTGGACTCAGGATGAGCAGTTCTTC
TRBJ2-7 TRBD2 . TRBV2 CASSEWTSGGNEQYF TGTGCCAGCAGTGAATGGACTAGCGGGGGAAACGAGCAGTACTTC
TRBJ1-1 . . TRBV28 CASRTGGRNTEAFF TGTGCCAGCAGGACCGGCGGCAGGAACACTGAAGCTTTCTTT
TRBJ1-2 . . TRBV3-1/TRBV3-2 CASSQGTGGLGYTF TGTGCCAGCAGCCAAGGTACGGGGGGCCTTGGCTACACCTTC
TRBJ1-2 TRBD1 many TRBV27 CASSLSGGLYGYTF TGTGCCAGCAGTTTATCAGGGGGCCTCTATGGCTACACCTTC
TRBJ1-3 . once TRBV7-2 CASSPRPDSSGNTIYF TGTGCCAGCAGCCCCCGGCCCGACAGCTCTGGAAACACCATATATTTT
TRBJ1-1 TRBD1 . TRBV4-2 CASSHPGQGGTEAFF TGTGCCAGCAGCCACCCGGGACAGGGGGGAACTGAAGCTTTCTTT
TRBJ2-7 . . TRBV6-6 CASILRLSSPYEQYF TGTGCCAGCATTCTTAGACTCTCGAGCCCCTACGAGCAGTACTTC
TRBJ2-3 . . TRBV5-1 CASRVLAQTDTQYF TGCGCCAGCAGGGTTCTAGCCCAAACAGATACGCAGTATTTT
TRBJ2-7 TRBD1 . TRBV28 CASRRLPGQGREQYF TGTGCCAGCAGACGTCTCCCGGGACAGGGGCGCGAGCAGTACTTC
TRBJ2-1 TRBD1 . TRBV18 CASSSYSGTGEDNEQFF TGTGCCAGCTCCTCTTACTCCGGGACAGGGGAGGACAATGAGCAGTTCTTC
TRBJ2-5 TRBD2 . TRBV5-4 CASSLQRGLELETQYF TGTGCCAGCAGCCTTCAGCGGGGGCTAGAATTAGAGACCCAGTACTTC
TRBJ1-1 . once TRBV6-5 CASTQDENTEAFF TGTGCCAGCACACAGGATGAGAACACTGAAGCTTTCTTT
TRBJ1-1 . once TRBV7-9 CASSLTGQDTEAFF TGTGCCAGCAGCTTAACGGGACAAGACACTGAAGCTTTCTTT
TRBJ2-3 TRBD2 . TRBV5-1 CASSLGLAGGITDTQYF TGCGCCAGCAGCTTGGGACTAGCGGGGGGTATCACAGATACGCAGTATTTT
TRBJ1-1 . . TRBV12-3/TRBV12-4 CASSLLGHTEAFF TGTGCCAGCAGTTTACTGGGGCACACTGAAGCTTTCTTT
TRBJ2-3 . . TRBV4-1 CASSRGWTDTDTQYF TGCGCCAGCAGCAGGGGGTGGACAGACACAGATACGCAGTATTTT
TRBJ2-7 TRBD2 . TRBV7-2 CASSLGAGGPYEQYF TGTGCCAGCAGCTTAGGGGCGGGAGGGCCCTACGAGCAGTACTTC
TRBJ2-1 . . TRBV7-2 CASSLATANEQFF TGTGCCAGCAGCTTAGCCACAGCCAATGAGCAGTTCTTC
TRBJ2-3 . . TRBV11-2 CASSFLLGAKDTQYF TGTGCCAGCAGCTTTCTCCTGGGGGCTAAAGATACGCAGTATTTT
TRBJ2-1 TRBD2 . TRBV28 CASSPLARLYNEQFF TGTGCCAGCAGTCCACTAGCGCGACTATACAATGAGCAGTTCTTC